A single sample gave rise to the 20 T cell receptor beta chains below, sequenced in a study of shared clonotypes between healthy human individuals. This table comes from immunoSEQ multiplex PCR, and its TCRdb copy is limited to in-frame clones, with some not included. The sample has around 1.4 million clones, roughly 98.5% seen once. The sample comprised naive CD4+ T cells sorted from blood. Subset given: CD45RA+ positively selected. The receptors originated from a young man in good health.

This chain joins TRBV2 and TRBJ1-1, with unresolved D. Germline V gives CDR1 SNHLY, CDR2 FYNNEI. The CDR3 has 15 amino acids. Trimming removed 6 bases at V and 0 bases at J, with 14 bases between. The CDR3 region is CASSVGRAVNTEAFF. CDR3 bases: TGTGCCAGCAGCGTGGGAAGGGCAGTGAACACTGAAGCTTTCTTT.

The chain employs TRBV9 and TRBJ2-7; D gene ambiguous. CDR1 and CDR2 from the germline V gene are SGDLS and YYNGEE. Between the trimmed V and J ends, which lost 0 bases and 4 bases, there was a span of 11 bases. The CDR3 is 14 residues long. The chain's CDR3 is CASSVGQNPYEQYF. In DNA, the CDR3 is TGTGCCAGCAGCGTAGGGCAGAATCCTTACGAGCAGTACTTC.

The V call is TRBV27, the J call TRBJ2-1; TRBD2 agrees at 9 bases. V was pared by 5 bases and J by 4 bases, with 12 bases of the junction left unmatched. The CDR3 totals 17 residues. CDR1 is MNHEY, CDR2 SMNVEV, per germline (reference sequence). CDR3 bases: TGTGCCAGCAGTGGGGGCTCCGGGACTAGCCCGTACAATGAGCAGTTCTTC. Translated: CASSGGSGTSPYNEQFF.

The genes are TRBV7-3 and TRBJ1-2, with a possible D match to TRBD1 (5 bases). Germline V gives CDR1 SGHTA, CDR2 FQGTGA. This CDR3 region has 16 residues. Trimming took 1 base from V and 1 from J, leaving 13 bases between them. The chain's CDR3 is CASSLSHGGNNYGYTF. The CDR3 DNA reads as TGTGCCAGCAGCTTAAGTCACGGGGGGAATAACTATGGCTACACCTTC. Complete variable domain (other parts from reference TRBV7-3 and TRBJ1-2): GAGVSQTPSNKVTEKGKYVELRCDPISGHTALYWYRQSLGQGPEFLIYFQGTGAADDSGLPNDRFFAVRPEGSVSTLKIQRTERGDSAVYLCASSLSHGGNNYGYTFGSGTRLTVV.

This clone was seen only once. CDR3 region: CASSPGQGSNNEQFF. The CDR3 DNA sequence: TGTGCCAGCAGCCCGGGACAGGGGTCTAACAATGAGCAGTTCTTC. This chain links TRBV13 with TRBJ2-1; 10 nucleotides match TRBD1. This CDR3 has 15 residues. Germline CDR1 PRHDT, CDR2 FYEKMQ (reference sequence). V lost 5 bases, J lost 5 bases, and 6 bases stayed unmatched. The variable domain in full, with the rest retrieved from reference TRBV13 and TRBJ2-1, is AAGVIQSPRHLIKEKRETATLKCYPIPRHDTVYWYQQGPGQDPQFLISFYEKMQSDKGSIPDRFSAQQFSDYHSELNMSSLELGDSALYFCASSPGQGSNNEQFFGPGTRLTVL.

The chain has TRBV18 and TRBJ2-3; 7 bases fit TRBD2. J gave up 2 bases and V 6 bases, and 8 bases lay outside the gene matches. The CDR3 runs to 15 residues. Germline loops: CDR1 KGHSH, CDR2 LQKENI. CDR3 loop: CASSPSSGVTDTQYF. CDR3 sequence (DNA): TGTGCCAGCTCCCCCTCCAGCGGGGTCACAGATACGCAGTATTTT.

V and J are TRBV7-2 and TRBJ2-2; D is uncertain. Germline V gene lookup returns CDR1 SGHTA and CDR2 FQGNSA. V was cut by 6 bases and J by 5 bases, with 4 bases left in between. This CDR3 has 11 residues. CDR3 residues: CASRLTGELFF. CDR3 in DNA: TGTGCCAGCAGGCTGACCGGGGAGCTGTTTTTT.

The rearrangement links TRBV28 to TRBJ2-7; no clear D. The CDR3 is 11 amino acids. CDR1 and CDR2 (germline): MDHEN, SYDVKM. DNA for the CDR3: TGTGCTACCGGAGTCGCCTACGAGCAGTACTTC. It specifies CATGVAYEQYF.

The chain couples TRBV7-2 to TRBJ2-1; 13 nucleotides match TRBD2. This CDR3 comprises 15 residues. Germline loops: CDR1 SGHTA, CDR2 FQGNSA. The ends lost 4 bases at V and 9 bases at J; junction bases unmatched: 6. CDR3 in amino acids: CASSSGLAGRSEQFF. The CDR3 DNA reads as TGTGCCAGCAGCTCGGGACTAGCGGGGCGGTCTGAGCAGTTCTTC.

V and J are TRBV6-1 and TRBJ2-7; TRBD1 matches 7 bases. V dropped 3 bases and J dropped 0; count of bases not matched to a gene: 14. CDR3 size: 18 residues. The germline gives CDR1 MNHNS, CDR2 SASEGT. CDR3 amino acids: CASSDRRDRGHRSYEQYF. The CDR3, as DNA: TGTGCCAGCAGTGATCGACGGGACAGAGGGCACCGCTCCTACGAGCAGTACTTC.

As concerns this clone: Additional DNA sequences in this sample encode the identical CDR3. J is TRBJ2-7 and V is TRBV11-2, with 9 bases fitting TRBD2. Germline CDR1 reads SGHAT; CDR2 reads FQNNGV. The J segment lost 4 bases and the V segment lost 3 bases, leaving 4 bases of the junction unmatched. This CDR3 has 14 residues. The CDR3 nucleotides read TGTGCCAGCAGCTTTAGCGGGGGAGCTTACGAGCAGTACTTC. Its protein product is CASSFSGGAYEQYF.

J is TRBJ2-7 and V is TRBV12-2. TRBV12-2 constitutes a pseudogene. This CDR3 is 16 amino acids long. CDR3 nucleotide sequence: TGTGCAAGTCGCCCGAAAGGGGGGACCGTAATCTACGAGCAGTACTTC. This codes for CASRPKGGTVIYEQYF.

The gene calls are TRBV29-1 and TRBJ2-7; D is perhaps TRBD1 (6 bases). Trimming shortened V by 1 base and J by 9 bases, and 16 bases separated the two germline ends. This CDR3 has 13 amino acids. Germline values: CDR1 SQVTM, CDR2 ANQGSEA. The CDR3 sequence: CSVEGPGQERQYF. DNA of the CDR3: TGCAGCGTTGAAGGTCCGGGACAAGAAAGGCAGTACTTC.

The chain combines TRBV4-1 with TRBJ2-1; 9 bases are a match to TRBD2. CDR3 length: 16 amino acids. Per germline, CDR1 MGHRA and CDR2 YSYEKL. Losses at the gene ends were 0 bases for V and 4 bases for J; bases not matched to a gene: 4. The CDR3 protein is CASSQEMAGGYNEQFF. CDR3 nucleotides: TGCGCCAGCAGCCAAGAAATGGCGGGAGGGTACAATGAGCAGTTCTTC.

The chain recombines TRBV28 with TRBJ1-2, with unresolved D. From germline, CDR1 is MDHEN and CDR2 SYDVKM. The CDR3 has 15 amino acids. V gave up 6 bases and J gave up 1 base, with 15 bases separating them. The CDR3 reads CASSPITAFNYGYTF. The CDR3 DNA is TGTGCCAGCAGCCCCATTACGGCGTTTAACTATGGCTACACCTTC.

This rearrangement joins TRBV5-4 to TRBJ2-3; 9 bases align to TRBD1. The CDR3 is made up of 14 amino acids. Germline V lookup: CDR1 SGHNT, CDR2 YYREEE (reference sequence). The trim removed 4 bases at V and 3 bases at J, leaving 3 bases unmatched. This chain's CDR3 is CASSVGTGTDTQYF. CDR3 nucleotides: TGTGCCAGCAGCGTCGGGACAGGGACAGATACGCAGTATTTT.

About this clone: Other DNA variants within this sample encode the same CDR3. The gene calls are TRBV11-2 and TRBJ2-3; D call uncertain. The CDR3 is 12 residues long. V shed 1 base and J shed 5 bases, with 4 bases lying between them. Per germline, CDR1 SGHAT and CDR2 FQNNGV. The CDR3 sequence is CASSLVVDTQYF. Here the CDR3 DNA reads TGTGCCAGCAGCTTAGTGGTAGATACGCAGTATTTT.

The J gene is TRBJ2-1, the V gene TRBV10-1; a possible D gene is TRBD1 (6 bases). Germline V gene sequence: CDR1 WNHNN, CDR2 SYGVQD (reference sequence). V was pared by 4 bases and J by 3 bases, with 10 bases between. The CDR3 totals 14 residues. CDR3 region: CASSAVRGYNEQFF. CDR3 DNA sequence: TGCGCCAGCAGTGCGGTCAGGGGCTACAATGAGCAGTTCTTC.

The CDR3 loop reads CASSALLEANTGELFF. For the CDR3, the DNA is TGCGCCAGCAGCGCGTTACTAGAGGCGAACACCGGGGAGCTGTTTTTT. The chain couples TRBV5-1 to TRBJ2-2; TRBD2 might be the D (5 bases). This CDR3 is 16 amino acids long. In germline, CDR1 is SGHRS, CDR2 YFSETQ. V lost 4 bases and J lost 0, with 13 bases in between.

On this clone: The same CDR3 arises from other DNA sequences in this sample as well. The chain uses TRBV18 and TRBJ2-7; the D is unclear. Deletions cut 3 bases from V and 3 bases from J, with 6 bases between. The CDR3 is made up of 12 amino acids. In germline, CDR1 is KGHSH, CDR2 LQKENI. The CDR3 nucleotides read TGTGCCAGCTCACCCGGCAGCTACGAGCAGTACTTC. Translated: CASSPGSYEQYF.